These 26 T cell receptor beta chains were sequenced from one sample in a study of OX40 agonist ivuxolimab in advanced cancers. The data were produced by immunoSEQ multiplex PCR, yet TCRdb's version contains in-frame clones alone and is incomplete. This table holds 35,000 to 50,000 clones, approximately 78% found once. The sequencing used CD4+ or CD8+ T cells sorted from blood, collected in a trial of the OX40 agonist ivuxolimab. These receptors all stem from an adult with an advanced solid tumor such as melanoma, head and neck, liver or kidney cancer.

This clone was recorded a few times. The chain is built from TRBV7-9 and TRBJ2-7, with D unresolved. With 7 bases removed from V and 2 bases from J, the gap between germline ends came to 6 bases. This CDR3 is 11 amino acids long. Germline-derived CDR1 and CDR2 are SEHNR and FQNEAQ (reference sequence). The CDR3 DNA is TGTGCCAGCAACAGTGCCTACGAGCAGTACTTC. This translates into CASNSAYEQYF.

This chain uses TRBV30 with TRBJ1-2, with D perhaps matching TRBD1 (5 bases). The V gene lost 0 bases and the J gene lost 4 bases, with 9 bases spanning the gap. In germline, CDR1 is GTSNPN, CDR2 SVGIG (reference sequence). This CDR3 contains 13 residues. The CDR3: CAWSVLGPYGYTF. The CDR3 DNA sequence: TGTGCCTGGAGTGTACTGGGACCCTATGGCTACACCTTC. Full variable domain (rest looked up from reference TRBV30 and TRBJ1-2): SQTIHQWPATLVQPVGSPLSLECTVEGTSNPNLYWYRQAAGRGLQLLFYSVGIGQISSEVPQNLSASRPQDRQFILSSKKLLLSDSGFYLCAWSVLGPYGYTFGSGTRLTVV.

The chain recombines TRBV5-5 with TRBJ2-2, with D perhaps matching TRBD1 (5 bases). V was pared by 0 bases and J by 4 bases, with 7 bases between. CDR3 size: 14 residues. Per germline, CDR1 SGHKS and CDR2 YYEKEE (reference sequence). Written as DNA, the CDR3 is TGTGCCAGCAGCTTGGAGGGGCTCACCGGGGAGCTGTTTTTT. Protein sequence: CASSLEGLTGELFF.

This clone was detected once. The rearrangement uses TRBV23-1 and TRBJ1-2; no clear D. TRBV23-1 counts as an open reading frame of uncertain function. This CDR3 has 16 amino acids. The V and J ends lost 7 bases and 0 bases respectively, with 18 bases between them. DNA for the CDR3: TGCGCCAGCACACAAAAGCGAAAGAGAGCTAACTATGGCTACACCTTC. It yields the protein CASTQKRKRANYGYTF.

CDR3 sequence (DNA): TGTGCCAGCAGCTCAATCCAGGGGTTCGGTAACGAGCAGTACTTC. Translated: CASSSIQGFGNEQYF. This chain connects TRBV5-6 to TRBJ2-7; tentative D call: TRBD1 (6 bases). This CDR3 contains 15 residues. CDR1 and CDR2 from the germline V gene are SGHDT and YYEEEE. V dropped 3 bases and J dropped 5 bases, with 18 bases sitting between them.

The chain has TRBV9 and TRBJ2-2; TRBD1 or TRBD2 may be the D gene (5 bases each). This CDR3 has 15 residues. Trimming stripped 4 bases from V and 4 bases from J, with 14 bases between. Germline CDR1 reads SGDLS; CDR2 reads YYNGEE. CDR3 loop: CASSIGVAGTGELFF. For the CDR3, the DNA is TGTGCCAGCAGCATAGGGGTCGCGGGCACCGGGGAGCTGTTTTTT.

V gene TRBV18 combines with J gene TRBJ2-2; a weak D match, TRBD1 (5 bases). The CDR3 sequence is 16 residues long. V lost 2 bases to trimming and J lost 1 base, with 11 bases between them. The germline V gene encodes CDR1 KGHSH and CDR2 LQKENI. Here the CDR3 reads CASSPSQVQNTGELFF. For the CDR3, the DNA is TGTGCCAGCTCACCATCACAGGTCCAGAACACCGGGGAGCTGTTTTTT.

The V gene is TRBV11-2, the J gene TRBJ2-1; 8 bases align to TRBD2. V dropped 1 base and J dropped 1; count of bases not matched to a gene: 3. Germline V gene data show CDR1 as SGHAT and CDR2 as FQNNGV. The CDR3 is 16 amino acids. The chain's CDR3 is CASSLGAGGSYNEQFF. The CDR3 DNA is TGTGCCAGCAGCTTAGGGGCGGGAGGTTCCTACAATGAGCAGTTCTTC.

CDR3 sequence (DNA): TGTGCCAGCTCACTTAGGACTAGCGGGAGTTTGCAAGATACGCAGTATTTT. Translating gives CASSLRTSGSLQDTQYF. The chain links TRBV18 to TRBJ2-3, with 13 bases that match TRBD2. The CDR3 consists of 17 residues. J was trimmed by 5 bases and V by 4 bases; bases with no gene match: 9. Germline CDR1 reads KGHSH; CDR2 reads LQKENI.

The sample holds a few counts of this clone. The chain uses TRBV7-2 and TRBJ2-5; 8 nucleotides line up with TRBD2. The germline V gene encodes CDR1 SGHTA and CDR2 FQGNSA. V was pared by 3 bases and J by 4 bases, with 7 bases of the junction left unmatched. The CDR3 consists of 15 residues. The CDR3 protein is CASSFKSGGGETQYF. DNA of the CDR3: TGTGCCAGCAGCTTTAAGAGCGGGGGAGGAGAGACCCAGTACTTC.

This sequence joins TRBV7-9 and TRBJ1-1; D unresolved. V dropped 4 bases and J dropped 1 base, with 10 bases sitting between them. Per the germline V gene, CDR1 is SEHNR and CDR2 is FQNEAQ (reference sequence). The CDR3 loop spans 14 amino acids. CDR3 in amino acids: CASSSTRENTEAFF. The CDR3 DNA reads TGTGCCAGCAGCTCTACAAGGGAGAACACTGAAGCTTTCTTT.

This chain uses TRBV5-1 with TRBJ2-5, with D perhaps TRBD1 (6 bases). The CDR3 is 14 residues long. V was cut by 0 bases and J by 5 bases, with 11 bases left in between. CDR1 SGHRS and CDR2 YFSETQ come from the germline V gene. The CDR3 reads CASSLDPGAETQYF. The CDR3 DNA follows: TGCGCCAGCAGCTTGGACCCAGGGGCGGAGACCCAGTACTTC.

The chain recombines TRBV27 with TRBJ2-5; the D is unclear. The CDR3 contains 13 residues. V dropped 8 bases and J dropped 11 bases, with 21 bases sitting between them. Per the germline V gene, CDR1 is MNHEY and CDR2 is SMNVEV (reference sequence). CDR3 nucleotide sequence: TGTGCCAGCGCCAACCCCGTAGTGGGTGAGCAGTACTTC. It encodes CASANPVVGEQYF.

The chain recombines TRBV7-8 with TRBJ2-1, with 12 nucleotides matching TRBD2. Trimming at V came to 5 bases and at J to 5 bases, leaving 7 bases not matched to a gene. The CDR3 contains 16 residues. Germline CDR1 SGHVS, CDR2 FQNEAQ. CDR3: CASSDFGTSGHNEQFF. CDR3 DNA sequence: TGTGCCAGCAGCGACTTCGGGACTAGCGGGCACAATGAGCAGTTCTTC.

CDR3 residues: CASSPQLMAYEQYF. CDR3 sequence (DNA): TGTGCCAGCAGTCCCCAACTAATGGCCTACGAGCAGTACTTC. This chain links TRBV6-5 with TRBJ2-7, with no clear D. The CDR3 sequence is 14 residues long. V was pared by 5 bases and J by 2 bases, with 13 bases between. Germline CDR1 and CDR2: MNHEY and SVGAGI.

The V and J genes are TRBV5-1 and TRBJ1-3; D is unclear. V was clipped by 2 bases and J by 2 bases, with 11 bases between them. Germline loops: CDR1 SGHRS, CDR2 YFSETQ. This CDR3 contains 15 residues. The CDR3, as DNA: TGCGCCAGCAGCTTCCTGGGTTCGGCTGGAAACACCATATATTTT. Its protein is CASSFLGSAGNTIYF.

The rearrangement links TRBV5-4 to TRBJ2-3; 8 nucleotides agree with TRBD2. CDR1 is SGHNT, CDR2 YYREEE, per germline (reference sequence). The J segment lost 6 bases and the V segment lost 4 bases, leaving 16 bases of the junction unmatched. CDR3 length equals 17 residues. DNA of the CDR3: TGTGCCAGCAGCCCTGGCATGGGACTAGGAGCAGCGGATACGCAGTATTTT. Its translation is CASSPGMGLGAADTQYF. The full variable domain, its missing parts supplied by reference TRBV5-4 and TRBJ2-3, is ETGVTQSPTHLIKTRGQQVTLRCSSQSGHNTVSWYQQALGQGPQFIFQYYREEENGRGNFPPRFSGLQFPNYSSELNVNALELDDSALYLCASSPGMGLGAADTQYFGPGTRLTVL.

V is TRBV5-6 and J is TRBJ1-1; D gene ambiguous. Trimming took off 0 bases at V and 1 base at J, with 7 bases between the two ends. This CDR3 has 14 amino acids. Per the germline V gene, CDR1 is SGHDT and CDR2 is YYEEEE. The chain's CDR3 is CASSLVGPNTEAFF. The DNA for the CDR3 is TGTGCCAGCAGCTTGGTAGGACCGAACACTGAAGCTTTCTTT.

The rearrangement uses TRBV7-6 and TRBJ2-2; no definite D call. Trimming took off 3 bases at V and 3 bases at J, with 8 bases between the two ends. Per germline, CDR1 SGHVS and CDR2 FNYEAQ. The CDR3 sequence is 14 residues long. The CDR3 region is CASSLDRYTGELFF. DNA for the CDR3: TGTGCCAGCAGCTTGGATAGATACACCGGGGAGCTGTTTTTT.

V is TRBV18 and J is TRBJ1-2; 10 bases are shared with TRBD1. The CDR3 is 19 amino acids. The V segment lost 1 base and the J segment 6 bases; nucleotides outside the gene matches: 17. Germline CDR1 and CDR2: KGHSH and LQKENI. The CDR3 is CASSPLTATGTGVGNGYTF. The CDR3, as DNA: TGTGCCAGCTCACCACTCACCGCCACCGGGACAGGGGTAGGGAATGGCTACACCTTC.

The chain has TRBV6-5 and TRBJ1-1; 9 positions agree with TRBD1. Germline trimming cut 5 bases from V and 3 bases from J; bases unmatched to any gene: 7. The CDR3 contains 15 residues. In germline, CDR1 is MNHEY, CDR2 SVGAGI. CDR3 region: CASSHHRGQYTEAFF. In DNA form, the CDR3 reads TGTGCCAGCAGTCACCACAGGGGGCAGTACACTGAAGCTTTCTTT.

The count of this clone is one. The rearrangement uses TRBV5-4 and TRBJ1-1; unclear D gene. Germline V gene lookup returns CDR1 SGHNT and CDR2 YYREEE (reference sequence). Deletions cut 0 bases from V and 1 base from J, with 16 bases between. There are 17 residues in the CDR3. This CDR3 reads CASSLGIGRETNTEAFF. The CDR3 DNA sequence: TGTGCCAGCAGCTTGGGAATCGGGCGGGAGACGAACACTGAAGCTTTCTTT.

V usage is TRBV7-2 and J usage is TRBJ2-1, with TRBD2 matching 11 bases. Germline V gene lookup returns CDR1 SGHTA and CDR2 FQGNSA. The V gene end was trimmed by 5 bases and the J gene end by 8 bases; junction bases not matched to a gene: 11. CDR3 length equals 16 residues. The CDR3 nucleotides read TGTGCCAGCAGCCCCCAGCGAGGACTAGCGGGCCATGAGCAGTTCTTC. Its translation is CASSPQRGLAGHEQFF. The variable domain in full, with the rest retrieved from reference TRBV7-2 and TRBJ2-1, is GAGVSQSPSNKVTEKGKDVELRCDPISGHTALYWYRQSLGQGLEFLIYFQGNSAPDKSGLPSDRFSAERTGGSVSTLTIQRTQQEDSAVYLCASSPQRGLAGHEQFFGPGTRLTVL.

The chain has TRBV5-3 and TRBJ2-7, with D possibly TRBD1 on 6 matching bases. TRBV5-3 is given ORF status, its function remaining uncertain. V lost 0 bases and J lost 5, with 12 bases in between. The CDR3 spans 14 residues. CDR3 sequence reads: CARSLGGRFHEQYF. The CDR3 coding sequence is TGTGCCAGAAGCTTGGGGGGGCGCTTCCACGAGCAGTACTTC.

The CDR3 bases are TGCAGTGCTAACAGGGAAACTGAAGCTTTCTTT. As protein: CSANRETEAFF. V usage is TRBV20-1 and J usage is TRBJ1-1; tentatively, D is TRBD1 (6 bases). V gave up 4 bases and J gave up 5 bases, with 8 bases separating them. Looked up from germline, CDR1 is DFQATT and CDR2 is SNEGSKA (reference sequence). This CDR3 is built from 11 residues.

The chain recombines TRBV7-9 with TRBJ1-1; maybe TRBD1 (6 bases). The CDR3 consists of 15 residues. V was shortened by 5 bases and J by 1 base, with 14 bases between the two germline ends. Germline-derived CDR1 and CDR2 are SEHNR and FQNEAQ (reference sequence). The CDR3 here is CASSTWDIKNTEAFF. The CDR3 nucleotides are TGTGCCAGCAGCACCTGGGACATCAAGAACACTGAAGCTTTCTTT.